The 17 T cell receptor beta chains given below trace back to one sample, sequenced in a study of T-cell reconstitution after alpha-beta-depleted transplantation in children. For TCRbeta, the library was prepared with unique molecular identifiers. TCRdb itself ran the PCR reads through MiXCR, one entry per CDR3 protein. The repertoire includes some 520,000 distinct CDR3 sequences, approximately 32% of them detected once, and 2% to 2.5% sits in the top ten. The sample was PBMCs from the stem cell graft donor, taken from the stem cell graft. These receptors were obtained from a human donor who donated a stem cell graft to a child with aplastic anemia.

The chain is built from TRBV7-2 and TRBJ2-7, with 14 nucleotides matching TRBD2. Germline loops: CDR1 SGHTA, CDR2 FQGNSA. Trimming removed 5 bases from V and 7 bases from J; junction bases left unmatched: 7. This CDR3 comprises 15 residues. CDR3 sequence: CASSRWGLAGEEQYV. For the CDR3, the DNA is TGTGCCAGCAGCCGATGGGGACTAGCGGGAGAAGAGCAGTACGTC.

The chain couples TRBV5-1 to TRBJ1-2; unclear D gene. V lost 5 bases and J lost 5, with 13 bases in between. CDR1 and CDR2 (germline): SGHRS, YFSETQ. The CDR3 extends over 13 amino acids. This CDR3 is CASRPGREYGYTF. The DNA for the CDR3 is TGCGCCAGCAGACCGGGCCGCGAGTATGGCTACACCTTC.

The chain is built from TRBV9 and TRBJ2-5, with a tentative D call TRBD1 (6 bases). CDR1 and CDR2 (germline): SGDLS, YYNGEE. This CDR3 spans 15 amino acids. V was shortened by 0 bases and J by 5 bases, with 14 bases between the two germline ends. DNA of the CDR3: TGTGCCAGCAGCGTAGATCAGGGGCCGGGGGAGACCCAGTACTTC. Residues: CASSVDQGPGETQYF.

V is TRBV20-1 and J is TRBJ1-1; the D is unclear. CDR1 and CDR2 from the germline V gene are DFQATT and SNEGSKA (reference sequence). V lost 0 bases, J lost 1 base, and 9 bases lay in between. The CDR3 covers 14 residues. DNA of the CDR3: TGCAGTGCTAGAGATACAGAATCGAACACTGAAGCTTTCTTT. This encodes CSARDTESNTEAFF.

This clonotype was picked up a small number of times. CDR3 residues: CSARAGSQNAYNEKLFF. The CDR3 coding sequence is TGCAGTGCTAGAGCCGGCAGCCAAAACGCCTATAATGAAAAACTGTTTTTT. J is TRBJ1-4 and V is TRBV20-1; D is unresolved. The CDR3 contains 17 residues. From germline, CDR1 is DFQATT and CDR2 SNEGSKA (reference sequence). V lost 1 base, J lost 4 bases, and 19 bases lay in between.

This clonotype was counted a few times. The chain carries TRBV4-3 and TRBJ2-1; 8 bases agree with TRBD2. The length of the CDR3 is 15 residues. V lost 5 bases and J lost 8; bases outside the gene matches: 11. Germline V gives CDR1 LGHNA, CDR2 YSLEER. CDR3 DNA: TGCGCCAGCAGCATAAATAGCGGGATTGTTGATGAGCAGTTCTTC. Translating it yields CASSINSGIVDEQFF.

The chain joins TRBV28 to TRBJ2-1, with 9 bases that match TRBD2. This CDR3 comprises 15 residues. Germline V lookup: CDR1 MDHEN, CDR2 SYDVKM. V trimming: 3 bases; J trimming: 7 bases; junction bases outside the gene matches: 7. CDR3 coding DNA: TGTGCCAGCAGTTTTGTGCTAGCGGGAAGGAATGAGCAGTTCTTC. Encoded protein: CASSFVLAGRNEQFF.

The chain joins TRBV6-5 to TRBJ2-7, with 7 bases that match TRBD2. Germline CDR1 and CDR2: MNHEY and SVGAGI. The CDR3 is made up of 14 amino acids. V dropped 5 bases and J dropped 5; count of bases not matched to a gene: 9. The CDR3 DNA reads as TGTGCCAGCAGTCCCCGGGGGGTAGGCGACGAGCAGTACGTC. As protein: CASSPRGVGDEQYV.

This chain uses TRBV7-8 with TRBJ2-3; either TRBD1 or TRBD2 may fit D (5 bases each). CDR1 and CDR2 from the germline V gene are SGHVS and FQNEAQ. The V end lost 5 bases, the J end lost 6 bases, and 18 bases lay between the germline ends. The CDR3 runs to 15 residues. The CDR3 nucleotides read TGTGCCAGCAGCCTCGGGGACGTGGCGCGGGATACGCAGTATTTT. This sequence encodes CASSLGDVARDTQYF.

The CDR3 nucleotides are TGTGCCAGCAGCTTAGCGCAAGGCGGGAGGGGTGACAATGAGCAGTTCTTC. Translating gives CASSLAQGGRGDNEQFF. The chain is built from TRBV7-9 and TRBJ2-1, with 9 positions matching TRBD2. V shed 0 bases and J 5 bases; nucleotides not matched to a gene: 8. CDR1 and CDR2 from the germline V gene are SEHNR and FQNEAQ (reference sequence). The CDR3 consists of 17 residues.

This chain's CDR3 is CASSFPGQAIQYF. The CDR3 DNA sequence: TGTGCCAGCAGTTTTCCCGGACAGGCCATTCAGTACTTC. The chain has TRBV12-3 or TRBV12-4 and TRBJ2-4; 7 positions match TRBD1. V lost 3 bases, J lost 9 bases, and 5 bases stayed unmatched. The CDR3 runs to 13 residues.

This clonotype was observed a few times. The chain joins TRBV12-3 or TRBV12-4 to TRBJ1-6; D uncertain. Trimming took off 5 bases at V and 0 bases at J, with 8 bases between the two ends. CDR3 length: 15 residues. CDR3 coding DNA: TGTGCCAGCAGTGAGAGTAGCTCCTATAATTCACCCCTCCACTTT. Translation: CASSESSSYNSPLHF.

This clonotype is a singleton in its sample. The chain carries TRBV12-3 or TRBV12-4 and TRBJ1-6, with D possibly TRBD1 on 5 matching bases. The germline V and J ends were trimmed by 4 bases and 6 bases, with 13 bases remaining between them. The CDR3 runs 15 residues. This CDR3 reads CASSSSGQTNSPLHF. In DNA, the CDR3 is TGTGCCAGCAGTTCCTCGGGGCAGACTAATTCACCCCTCCACTTT.

The genes are TRBV11-2 and TRBJ2-7; D is possibly TRBD1 (6 bases). CDR3 size: 15 residues. Per germline, CDR1 SGHAT and CDR2 FQNNGV. Trimming took off 5 bases at V and 3 bases at J, with 17 bases between the two ends. CDR3 DNA sequence: TGTGCCAGCAGCCTCAGAGATACAGGGCTCTACGAGCAGTACTTC. The encoded protein is CASSLRDTGLYEQYF.

This sequence joins TRBV5-1 and TRBJ2-3; TRBD2 is a possible D gene (5 bases). The V end lost 3 bases, the J end lost 4 bases, and 18 bases lay between the germline ends. The germline V gene has CDR1 SGHRS and CDR2 YFSETQ. The CDR3 totals 16 residues. The DNA of the CDR3 is TGCGCCAGCAGCTCAATGGCCGTAGGAGGACCAGATACGCAGTATTTT. Translation: CASSSMAVGGPDTQYF.

The rearrangement links TRBV5-6 to TRBJ2-1, with no clear D. V dropped 2 bases and J dropped 8 bases, with 11 bases sitting between them. CDR3 size: 13 residues. In germline, CDR1 is SGHDT, CDR2 YYEEEE. The CDR3 sequence: CASSFDGSYEQFF. The CDR3 DNA reads as TGTGCCAGCAGCTTCGACGGAAGCTATGAGCAGTTCTTC.

In this sample, this clonotype turned up a few times. This chain joins TRBV4-3 and TRBJ1-5, with 7 bases identical to TRBD1. CDR3 length: 14 amino acids. Germline CDR1 is LGHNA and CDR2 is YSLEER. Trimming took 4 bases from V and 4 from J; bases not matched to a gene: 4. Here the CDR3 DNA reads TGCGCCAGCAGCCCCCAGACAGGGAATCAGCCCCAGCATTTT. Amino acids: CASSPQTGNQPQHF.